A selection of T cell receptor beta chains follows, all from one sample in a study of blood T cell repertoires in COVID-19. The table came from immunoSEQ multiplex PCR; TCRdb's copy has only in-frame clones and leaves some out. The repertoire consists of hundreds of thousands of clones, with 83% occurring once and the leading ten covering 3.5% to 4%. Sequenced input: PBMCs or T cells enriched from blood (not recorded which). All receptors come from a woman aged 40 to 49 who had been exposed to COVID-19. CDR3s include the opening cysteine and the closing phenylalanine or tryptophan. The order of the fields is clone size, J gene, D gene, V gene, CDR3 length, CDR3 DNA, CDR3 protein. The D gene is left open where the match is weak. Clone size is given for some rows only: seen once, a few or many times, or a class if the clone is expanded.

few | TRBJ2-2 | TRBD1 | TRBV6-5 | 15 | TGTGCCAGCAGTTACTGGGACAGAGATAACGGGGAGCTGTTTTTT | CASSYWDRDNGELFF
NA | TRBJ2-5 | TRBD2 | TRBV11-2 | 12 | TGTGCCAGCAGCCTAGCGGAAGAGACCCAGTACTTC | CASSLAEETQYF
NA | TRBJ2-7 | NA | TRBV4-3 | 13 | TGCGCCAGCAGCCAGCTAAGAAGTTACGAGCAGTACTTC | CASSQLRSYEQYF
NA | TRBJ2-3 | NA | TRBV19 | 13 | TGTGCCAGTAATCAGGGGCCCACAGATACGCAGTATTTT | CASNQGPTDTQYF
NA | TRBJ2-6 | NA | TRBV24-1 | 14 | TGTGCCACCAGCCAGGGGTCCGGGGCCAACGTCCTGACTTTC | CATSQGSGANVLTF
NA | TRBJ2-1 | TRBD2 | TRBV7-8 | 15 | TGTGCCAGCAGCTTATTTAGCGGGGGGTACAATGAGCAGTTCTTC | CASSLFSGGYNEQFF
few | TRBJ1-6 | NA | TRBV7-2 | 15 | TGTGCCAGCAGCTTATCCCAGACAGAAAATTCACCCCTCCACTTT | CASSLSQTENSPLHF
NA | TRBJ1-2 | TRBD1 | TRBV7-8 | 15 | TGTGCCAGCAACCCACAGGGGGAAGGTCGTTATGGCTACACCTTC | CASNPQGEGRYGYTF
NA | TRBJ1-1 | TRBD1 | TRBV12-3/TRBV12-4 | 13 | TGTGCCAGCAGTCCCTACAGGGGGACTGAAGCTTTCTTT | CASSPYRGTEAFF
NA | TRBJ2-1 | NA | TRBV5-1 | 14 | TGCGCCAGCAGCTCGGGGGTCTCCTACAATGAGCAGTTCTTC | CASSSGVSYNEQFF
NA | TRBJ1-1 | NA | TRBV5-1 | 14 | TGCGCCAGCAGCCTTCTGGGACAGAACACTGAAGCTTTCTTT | CASSLLGQNTEAFF
NA | TRBJ1-2 | NA | TRBV15 | 13 | TGTGCCACCGAGAGTTTTAGGGAGGATGGCTACACCTTC | CATESFREDGYTF
NA | TRBJ1-4 | TRBD1 | TRBV25-1 | 14 | TGTGCCAGCAGACGGACAGGGGAATTTGAAAAACTGTTTTTT | CASRRTGEFEKLFF
NA | TRBJ1-6 | TRBD1 | TRBV24-1 | 16 | TGTGCCACCAGTATACCCGGACAGGGAAAAAATTCACCCCTCCACTTT | CATSIPGQGKNSPLHF
NA | TRBJ1-2 | NA | TRBV7-6 | 14 | TGTGCCAGCAGCTTACGAGGGGAGGGGAGGGGCTACACCTTC | CASSLRGEGRGYTF
few | TRBJ2-1 | NA | TRBV7-2 | 15 | TGTGCCAGCAGCTTAGTAACGGGACTCCACAATGAGCAGTTCTTC | CASSLVTGLHNEQFF
NA | TRBJ1-2 | NA | TRBV5-6 | 12 | TGTGCCAGCAGCCTAGACGGGTATGGCTACACCTTC | CASSLDGYGYTF
NA | TRBJ1-5 | NA | TRBV24-1 | 13 | TGTGCCACCAGTGATTCCCTTGCAGGGCCCCAGCATTTT | CATSDSLAGPQHF
NA | TRBJ1-1 | NA | TRBV11-3 | 14 | TGTGCCAGCAGCTTAGGCAGTCCGGGGGTAGAGACGGTCTTT | CASSLGSPGVETVF
NA | TRBJ2-6 | NA | TRBV28 | 13 | TGTGCCACCAGGGAGGTTGGGGCCAACGTCCTGACTTTC | CATREVGANVLTF
many | TRBJ1-2 | TRBD1 | TRBV7-2 | 15 | TGTGCCAGCAGCTCCTACCTACAGGGGAACTATGGCTACACCTTC | CASSSYLQGNYGYTF
NA | TRBJ2-3 | TRBD2 | TRBV14 | 16 | TGTGCCAGCAGTCTCACTAGCGGGGTCGCCACAGATACGCAGTATTTT | CASSLTSGVATDTQYF
NA | TRBJ2-1 | NA | TRBV9 | 15 | TGTGCCAGCAGCCCCACTCAGGAGGAATACAATGAGCAGTTCTTC | CASSPTQEEYNEQFF
NA | TRBJ2-7 | TRBD2 | TRBV7-2 | 15 | TGTGCCAGCAGCTTAGCTAGCGGGGGATACTACGAGCAGTACTTC | CASSLASGGYYEQYF
NA | TRBJ2-2 | NA | TRBV5-1 | 14 | TGCGCCAGCAGCTTGGGAGGCCGCACCGGGGAGCTGTTTTTT | CASSLGGRTGELFF
NA | TRBJ1-1 | NA | TRBV3-1/TRBV3-2 | 15 | TGTGCCAGCAGCCAAGGGCCCCAGGGAGGAGTGGAAGCTTTCTTT | CASSQGPQGGVEAFF
NA | TRBJ2-5 | NA | TRBV2 | 13 | TGTGCCAGCACGCCTAGCGTGGGAGAGACCCAGTACTTC | CASTPSVGETQYF
once | TRBJ2-3 | TRBD1 | TRBV19 | 16 | TGTGCCAGTAGTGTGACAGGGGGCGGAAAGCCAGATACGCAGTATTTT | CASSVTGGGKPDTQYF
NA | TRBJ2-1 | TRBD1 | TRBV7-9 | 14 | TGTGCCAGCAGCCCGCCGGGACAGTACAATGAGCAGTTCTTC | CASSPPGQYNEQFF
NA | TRBJ2-7 | TRBD1 | TRBV6-5 | 13 | TGTGCCAGCATGGGCGGACAGGTTTACGAGCAGTACTTC | CASMGGQVYEQYF
NA | TRBJ1-3 | NA | TRBV4-2 | 17 | TGTGCCAGCAGCCAAGTGGGCCATTGGGTAGATGGAAACACCATATATTTT | CASSQVGHWVDGNTIYF
NA | TRBJ1-1 | NA | TRBV6-1 | 17 | TGTGCCAGCAGTGAACTGTCCCGTCTCGGTGAGAATGCTGAAGCTTTCTTT | CASSELSRLGENAEAFF
NA | TRBJ2-3 | NA | TRBV7-2 | 15 | TGTGCCAGCGCTATGGAGGGGGCCTACACAGATACGCAGTATTTT | CASAMEGAYTDTQYF
NA | TRBJ2-7 | TRBD1 | TRBV7-2 | 16 | TGTGCCAGCAGCTTAGGGGGCTTGGGACAGTCCTACGAGCAGTACTTC | CASSLGGLGQSYEQYF
NA | TRBJ2-1 | NA | TRBV2 | 11 | TGTGCCAGCAGCTATGACAATGAGCAGTTCTTC | CASSYDNEQFF
once | TRBJ1-3 | NA | TRBV7-2 | 15 | TGTGCCAGCAGCTTAGTGGCAGGGTGGGGAAACACCATATATTTT | CASSLVAGWGNTIYF
NA | TRBJ1-6 | NA | TRBV5-1 | 17 | TGCGCCAGCAGCTTGGACCCAACAGGGTCCTATAATTCACCCCTCCACTTT | CASSLDPTGSYNSPLHF
once | TRBJ1-6 | TRBD1 | TRBV19 | 14 | TGTGCCAGTAGTGAGACAGGGGGTAATTCACCCCTCCACTTT | CASSETGGNSPLHF
NA | TRBJ2-1 | TRBD1 | TRBV7-9 | 18 | TGTGCCAGCAGCTTAAGAATTTTCGGGACAGGGGATAGTGCTGAGCAGTTCTTC | CASSLRIFGTGDSAEQFF
NA | TRBJ1-6 | NA | TRBV6-5 | 12 | TGTGCCAGCAGTTCCCCGGATTCACCCCTCCACTTT | CASSSPDSPLHF
NA | TRBJ2-1 | TRBD2 | TRBV7-3 | 16 | TGTGCCAGCAGCCTGACTAGCGGCGGAACCTACAATGAGCAGTTCTTC | CASSLTSGGTYNEQFF
NA | TRBJ1-1 | NA | TRBV5-1 | 13 | TGCGCCAGCAGCCCAGATGGGAACACTGAAGCTTTCTTT | CASSPDGNTEAFF
once | TRBJ1-1 | NA | TRBV7-2 | 13 | TGTGCCAGCACCGGGGGGGCGAACACTGAAGCTTTCTTT | CASTGGANTEAFF
NA | TRBJ2-5 | TRBD2 | TRBV4-1 | 15 | TGCGCCAGCAGCCAAATCCTAGCGGGGGATGAGACCCAGTACTTC | CASSQILAGDETQYF
NA | TRBJ1-6 | NA | TRBV19 | 15 | TGTGCCAGTAGTATATCGGCGGGGCGAAATTCACCCCTCCACTTT | CASSISAGRNSPLHF
NA | TRBJ1-2 | NA | TRBV30 | 14 | TGTGCCCTAAATGCCCGGACGGGGAACTATGGCTACACCTTC | CALNARTGNYGYTF
NA | TRBJ1-2 | TRBD1 | TRBV29-1 | 14 | TGCAGCGTTGAAGTTTGGGACAGTCGGGGTGGCTACACCTTC | CSVEVWDSRGGYTF
NA | TRBJ2-1 | TRBD2 | TRBV2 | 14 | TGTGCCAGCAGTGAAGGGACTAGCGGGGCATATCGTGTCTTC | CASSEGTSGAYRVF
once | TRBJ1-2 | NA | TRBV5-6 | 15 | TGTGCCAGCAGCGACCAGGGGCCGGCTCCCTATGGCTACACCTTC | CASSDQGPAPYGYTF
NA | TRBJ1-4 | NA | TRBV6-6 | 14 | TGTGCCAGCAGTTATGAAGGACACAATGAAAAACTGTTTTTT | CASSYEGHNEKLFF
NA | TRBJ2-7 | TRBD1 | TRBV7-9 | 14 | TGTGCCAGCAGCTTGACAGGGAGTTTCTACGAGCAGTACTTC | CASSLTGSFYEQYF
NA | TRBJ1-2 | NA | TRBV27 | 13 | TGTGCCAGCGGGCCAGGGTCGGACTATGGCTACACCTTC | CASGPGSDYGYTF
NA | TRBJ1-2 | NA | TRBV28 | 14 | TGTGCCAGCAGTCCCCCAGCAGGCGTCTATGGCTACACCTTC | CASSPPAGVYGYTF
NA | TRBJ1-4 | NA | TRBV5-6 | 14 | TGTGCCAGCAGCGGAGGGCAGAGTAATGAAAAACTGTTTTTT | CASSGGQSNEKLFF